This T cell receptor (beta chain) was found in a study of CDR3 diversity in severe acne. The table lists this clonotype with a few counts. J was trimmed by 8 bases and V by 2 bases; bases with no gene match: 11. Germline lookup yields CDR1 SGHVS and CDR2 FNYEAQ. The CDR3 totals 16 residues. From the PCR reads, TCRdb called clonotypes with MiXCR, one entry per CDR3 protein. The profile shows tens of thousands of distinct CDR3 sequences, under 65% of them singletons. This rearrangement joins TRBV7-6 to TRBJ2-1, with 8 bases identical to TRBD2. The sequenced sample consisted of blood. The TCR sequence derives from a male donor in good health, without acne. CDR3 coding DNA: TGTGCCAGCAGCTTACTCACTAGCGGCCCAGGGGATGAGCAGTTCTTC. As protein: CASSLLTSGPGDEQFF. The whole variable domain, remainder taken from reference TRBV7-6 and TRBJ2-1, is GAGVSQSPRYKVTKRGQDVALRCDPISGHVSLYWYRQALGQGPEFLTYFNYEAQQDKSGLPNDRFSAERPEGSISTLTIQRTEQRDSAMYRCASSLLTSGPGDEQFFGPGTRLTVL.